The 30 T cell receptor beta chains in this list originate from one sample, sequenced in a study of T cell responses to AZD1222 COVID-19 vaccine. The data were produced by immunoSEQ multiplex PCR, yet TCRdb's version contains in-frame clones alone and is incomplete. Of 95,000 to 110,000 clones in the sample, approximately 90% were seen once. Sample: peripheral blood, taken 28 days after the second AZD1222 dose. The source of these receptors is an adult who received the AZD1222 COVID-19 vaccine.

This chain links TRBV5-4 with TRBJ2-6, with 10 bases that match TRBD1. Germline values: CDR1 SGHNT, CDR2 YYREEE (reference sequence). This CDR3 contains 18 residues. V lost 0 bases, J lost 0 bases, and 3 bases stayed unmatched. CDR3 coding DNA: TGTGCCAGCAGCTTGGGACAGGGGGCCCCCTCTGGGGCCAACGTCCTGACTTTC. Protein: CASSLGQGAPSGANVLTF.

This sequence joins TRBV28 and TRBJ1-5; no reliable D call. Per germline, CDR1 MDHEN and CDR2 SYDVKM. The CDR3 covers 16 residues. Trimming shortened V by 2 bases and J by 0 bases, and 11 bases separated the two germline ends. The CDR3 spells CASSLAWKHSNQPQHF. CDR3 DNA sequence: TGTGCCAGCAGTTTAGCGTGGAAACATAGCAATCAGCCCCAGCATTTT.

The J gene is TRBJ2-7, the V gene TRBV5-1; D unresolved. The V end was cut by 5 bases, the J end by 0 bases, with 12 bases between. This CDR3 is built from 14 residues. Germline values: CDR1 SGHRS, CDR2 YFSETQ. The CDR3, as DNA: TGCGCCAGCAGGGACGCTTTCAGCTCCTACGAGCAGTACTTC. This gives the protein CASRDAFSSYEQYF.

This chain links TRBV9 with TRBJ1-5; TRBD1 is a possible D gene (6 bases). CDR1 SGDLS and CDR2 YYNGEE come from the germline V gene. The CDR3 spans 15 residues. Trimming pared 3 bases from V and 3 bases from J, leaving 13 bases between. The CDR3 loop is CASSENGQTNQPQHF. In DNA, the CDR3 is TGTGCCAGCAGCGAGAATGGACAGACCAATCAGCCCCAGCATTTT.

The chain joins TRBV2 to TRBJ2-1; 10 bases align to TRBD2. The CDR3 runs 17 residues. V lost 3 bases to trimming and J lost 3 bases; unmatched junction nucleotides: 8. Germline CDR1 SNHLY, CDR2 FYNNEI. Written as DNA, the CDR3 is TGTGCCAGCAGTGATCGAGCGGGAGGGCTAAGCTACAATGAGCAGTTCTTC. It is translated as CASSDRAGGLSYNEQFF.

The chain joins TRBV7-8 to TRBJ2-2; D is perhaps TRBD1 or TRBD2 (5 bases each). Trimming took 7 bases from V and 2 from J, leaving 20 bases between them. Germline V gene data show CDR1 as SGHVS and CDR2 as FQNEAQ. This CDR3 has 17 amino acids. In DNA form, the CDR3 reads TGTGCCAGCATCCCCCCATTGAGGGACCGAAACACCGGGGAGCTGTTTTTT. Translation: CASIPPLRDRNTGELFF.

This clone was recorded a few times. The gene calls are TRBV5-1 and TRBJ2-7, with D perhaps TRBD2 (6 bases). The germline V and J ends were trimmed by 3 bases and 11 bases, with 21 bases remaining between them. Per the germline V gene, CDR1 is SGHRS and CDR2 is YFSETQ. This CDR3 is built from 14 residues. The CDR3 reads CASSYADGLSGEYF. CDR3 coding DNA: TGCGCCAGCAGCTACGCGGACGGTCTATCGGGGGAGTACTTC.

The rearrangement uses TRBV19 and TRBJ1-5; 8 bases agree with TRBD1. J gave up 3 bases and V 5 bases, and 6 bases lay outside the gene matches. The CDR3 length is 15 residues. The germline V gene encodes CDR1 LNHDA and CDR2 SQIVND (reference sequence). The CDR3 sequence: CASSPRDRTNQPQHF. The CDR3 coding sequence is TGTGCCAGTAGTCCCCGGGACAGGACCAATCAGCCCCAGCATTTT.

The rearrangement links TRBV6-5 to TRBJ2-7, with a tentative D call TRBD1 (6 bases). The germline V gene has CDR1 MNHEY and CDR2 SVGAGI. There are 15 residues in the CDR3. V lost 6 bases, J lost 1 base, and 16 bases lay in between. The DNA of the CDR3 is TGTGCCAGCAGAAAACAGGGAGAACGGTCCTACGAGCAGTACTTC. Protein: CASRKQGERSYEQYF.

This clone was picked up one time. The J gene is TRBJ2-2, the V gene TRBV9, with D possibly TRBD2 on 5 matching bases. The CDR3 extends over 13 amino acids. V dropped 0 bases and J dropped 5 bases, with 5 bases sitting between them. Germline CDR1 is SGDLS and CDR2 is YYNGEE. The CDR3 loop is CASSVGGTGELFF. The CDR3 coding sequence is TGTGCCAGCAGCGTAGGAGGGACCGGGGAGCTGTTTTTT.

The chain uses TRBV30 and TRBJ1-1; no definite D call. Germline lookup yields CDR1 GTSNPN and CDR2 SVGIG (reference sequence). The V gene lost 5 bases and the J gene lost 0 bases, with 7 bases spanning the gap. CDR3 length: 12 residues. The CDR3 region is CAWAKMNTEAFF. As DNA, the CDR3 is TGTGCCTGGGCTAAAATGAACACTGAAGCTTTCTTT.

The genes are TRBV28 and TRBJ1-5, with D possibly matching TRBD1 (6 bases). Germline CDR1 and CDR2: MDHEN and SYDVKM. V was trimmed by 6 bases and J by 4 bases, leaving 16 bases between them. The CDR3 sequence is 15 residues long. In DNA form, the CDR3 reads TGTGCCAGCAGCTTACAGGGAAGAGGTAATCAGCCCCAGCATTTT. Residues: CASSLQGRGNQPQHF.

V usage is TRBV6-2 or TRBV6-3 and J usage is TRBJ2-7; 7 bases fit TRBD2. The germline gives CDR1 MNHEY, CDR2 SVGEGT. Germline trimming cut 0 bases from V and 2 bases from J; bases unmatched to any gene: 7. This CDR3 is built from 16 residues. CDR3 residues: CASSYSRLAVTYEQYF. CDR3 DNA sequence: TGTGCCAGCAGTTACTCACGCCTAGCGGTTACCTACGAGCAGTACTTC.

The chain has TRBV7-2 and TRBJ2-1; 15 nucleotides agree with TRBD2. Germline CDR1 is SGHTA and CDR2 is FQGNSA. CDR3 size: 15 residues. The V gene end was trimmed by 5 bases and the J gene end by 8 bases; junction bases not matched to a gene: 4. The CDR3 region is CASSLRTSGRDEQFF. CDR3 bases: TGTGCCAGCAGCCTTAGGACTAGCGGGAGGGATGAGCAGTTCTTC.

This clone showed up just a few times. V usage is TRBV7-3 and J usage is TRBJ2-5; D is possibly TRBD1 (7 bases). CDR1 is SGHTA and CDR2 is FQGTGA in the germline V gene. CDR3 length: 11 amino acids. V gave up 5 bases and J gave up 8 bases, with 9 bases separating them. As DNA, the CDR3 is TGTGCCAGCAGCCAGGGGGGTACCCAGTACTTC. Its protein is CASSQGGTQYF. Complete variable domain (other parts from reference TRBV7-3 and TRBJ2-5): GAGVSQTPSNKVTEKGKYVELRCDPISGHTALYWYRQSLGQGPEFLIYFQGTGAADDSGLPNDRFFAVRPEGSVSTLKIQRTERGDSAVYLCASSQGGTQYFGPGTRLLVL.

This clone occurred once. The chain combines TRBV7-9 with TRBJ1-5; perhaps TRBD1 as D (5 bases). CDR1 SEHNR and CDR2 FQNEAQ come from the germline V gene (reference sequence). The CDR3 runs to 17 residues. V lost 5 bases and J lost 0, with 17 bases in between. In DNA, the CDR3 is TGTGCCAGCAGCCCGGTCCCGGGGGAATATAGCAATCAGCCCCAGCATTTT. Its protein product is CASSPVPGEYSNQPQHF.

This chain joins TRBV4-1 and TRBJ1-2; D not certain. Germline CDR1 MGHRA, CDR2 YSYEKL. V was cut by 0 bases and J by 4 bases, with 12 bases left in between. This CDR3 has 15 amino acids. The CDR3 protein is CASSQDPAGPYGYTF. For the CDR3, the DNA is TGCGCCAGCAGCCAAGATCCGGCAGGCCCCTATGGCTACACCTTC.

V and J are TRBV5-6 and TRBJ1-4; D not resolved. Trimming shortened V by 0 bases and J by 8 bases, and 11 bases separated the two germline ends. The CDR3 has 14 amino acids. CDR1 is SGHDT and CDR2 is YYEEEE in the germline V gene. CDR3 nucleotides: TGTGCCAGCAGCTTGGGTACCCCGGGGGAAAAACTGTTTTTT. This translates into CASSLGTPGEKLFF.

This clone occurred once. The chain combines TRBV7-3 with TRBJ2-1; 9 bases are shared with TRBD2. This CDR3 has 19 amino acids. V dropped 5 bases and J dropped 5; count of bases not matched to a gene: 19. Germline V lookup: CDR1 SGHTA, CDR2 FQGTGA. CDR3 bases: TGTGCCAGCAGCCCAGATAGGTTTGATGCTAGCGGGGCCCACAATGAGCAGTTCTTC. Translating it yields CASSPDRFDASGAHNEQFF.

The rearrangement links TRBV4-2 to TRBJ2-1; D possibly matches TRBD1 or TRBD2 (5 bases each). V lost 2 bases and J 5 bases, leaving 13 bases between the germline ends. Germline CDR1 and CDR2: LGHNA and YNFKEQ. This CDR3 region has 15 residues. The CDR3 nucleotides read TGTGCCAGCAGCCAACGGATGGGGACCGACAATGAGCAGTTCTTC. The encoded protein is CASSQRMGTDNEQFF.

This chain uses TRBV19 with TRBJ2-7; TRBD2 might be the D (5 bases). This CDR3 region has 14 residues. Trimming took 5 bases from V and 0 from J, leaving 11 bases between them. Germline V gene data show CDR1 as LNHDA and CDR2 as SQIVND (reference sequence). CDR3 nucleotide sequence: TGTGCCAGTAGTCCCCGGGGATTCTCCTACGAGCAGTACTTC. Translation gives CASSPRGFSYEQYF.

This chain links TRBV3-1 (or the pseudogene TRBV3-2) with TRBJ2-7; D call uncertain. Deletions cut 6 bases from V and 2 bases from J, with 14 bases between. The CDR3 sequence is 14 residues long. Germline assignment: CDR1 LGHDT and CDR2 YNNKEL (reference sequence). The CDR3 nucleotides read TGTGCCAGCAGTCTAGGTGTGAGGCCCTACGAGCAGTACTTC. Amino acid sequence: CASSLGVRPYEQYF.

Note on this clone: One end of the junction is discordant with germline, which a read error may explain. For the CDR3, the DNA is TGTGCCAGCTTGGCGTGGGGACAGGGTAACTCTGGCTACACCTTC. Protein: CASLAWGQGNSGYTF. The V gene is TRBV2, the J gene TRBJ1-2, with 9 positions matching TRBD1. Germline V gene lookup returns CDR1 SNHLY and CDR2 FYNNEI. The CDR3 covers 15 residues.

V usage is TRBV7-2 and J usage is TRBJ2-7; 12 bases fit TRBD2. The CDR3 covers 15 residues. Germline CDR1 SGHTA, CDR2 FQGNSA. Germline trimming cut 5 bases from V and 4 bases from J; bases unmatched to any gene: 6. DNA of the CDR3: TGTGCCAGCAGCACGGGACTAGCGGGTGGTTACGAGCAGTACTTC. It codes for CASSTGLAGGYEQYF. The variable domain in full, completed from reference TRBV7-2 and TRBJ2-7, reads GAGVSQSPSNKVTEKGKDVELRCDPISGHTALYWYRQSLGQGLEFLIYFQGNSAPDKSGLPSDRFSAERTGGSVSTLTIQRTQQEDSAVYLCASSTGLAGGYEQYFGPGTRLTVT.

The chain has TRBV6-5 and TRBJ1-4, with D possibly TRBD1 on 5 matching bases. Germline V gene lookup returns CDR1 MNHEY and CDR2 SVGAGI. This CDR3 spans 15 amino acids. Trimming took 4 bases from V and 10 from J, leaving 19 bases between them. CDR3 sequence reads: CASSSNPAGLGKLFF. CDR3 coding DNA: TGTGCCAGCAGTTCCAATCCAGCAGGGCTAGGAAAACTGTTTTTT.

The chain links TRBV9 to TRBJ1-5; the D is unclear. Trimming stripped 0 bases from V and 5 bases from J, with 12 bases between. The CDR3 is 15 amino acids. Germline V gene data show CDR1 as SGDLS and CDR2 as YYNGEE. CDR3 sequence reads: CASSVEGNKYQPQHF. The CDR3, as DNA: TGTGCCAGCAGCGTAGAGGGTAACAAATATCAGCCCCAGCATTTT.

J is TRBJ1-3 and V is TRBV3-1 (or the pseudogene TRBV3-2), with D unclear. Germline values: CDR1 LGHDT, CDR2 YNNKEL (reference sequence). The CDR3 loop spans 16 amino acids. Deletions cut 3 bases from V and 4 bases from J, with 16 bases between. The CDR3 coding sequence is TGTGCCAGCAGCCAGGTCCCCCTTAGACAAGGAAACACCATATATTTT. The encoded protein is CASSQVPLRQGNTIYF.

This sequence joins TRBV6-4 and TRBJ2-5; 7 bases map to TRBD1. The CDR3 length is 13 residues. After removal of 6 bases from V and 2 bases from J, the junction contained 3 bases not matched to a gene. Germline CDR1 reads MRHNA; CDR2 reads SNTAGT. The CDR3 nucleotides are TGTGCCAGCAGCCAGGGGGAGCAAGAGACCCAGTACTTC. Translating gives CASSQGEQETQYF.

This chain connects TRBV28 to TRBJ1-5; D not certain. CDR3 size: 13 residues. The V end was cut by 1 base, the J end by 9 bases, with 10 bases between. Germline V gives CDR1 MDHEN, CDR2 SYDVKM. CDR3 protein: CASSLYSPSPQHF. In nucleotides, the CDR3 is TGTGCCAGCAGTTTATACAGCCCATCGCCCCAGCATTTT.

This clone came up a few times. The CDR3 sequence is CASSLTGEGEAFF. The CDR3 DNA sequence: TGCGCCAGCAGTCTGACAGGGGAGGGTGAAGCTTTCTTT. This rearrangement joins TRBV10-2 to TRBJ1-1; 8 bases align to TRBD1. The CDR3 is 13 amino acids. Germline trimming cut 5 bases from V and 7 bases from J; bases unmatched to any gene: 6. From germline, CDR1 is WSHSY and CDR2 SAAADI.